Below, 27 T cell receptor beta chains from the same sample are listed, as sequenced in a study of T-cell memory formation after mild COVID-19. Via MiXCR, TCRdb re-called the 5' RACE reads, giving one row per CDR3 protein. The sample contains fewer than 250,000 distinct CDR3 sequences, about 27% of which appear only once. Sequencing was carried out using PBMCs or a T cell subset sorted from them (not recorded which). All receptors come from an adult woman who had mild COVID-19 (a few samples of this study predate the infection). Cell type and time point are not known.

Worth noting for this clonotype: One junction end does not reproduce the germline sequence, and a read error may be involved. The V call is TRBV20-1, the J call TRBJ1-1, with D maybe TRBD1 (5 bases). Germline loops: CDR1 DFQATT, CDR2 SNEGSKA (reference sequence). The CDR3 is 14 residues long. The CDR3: CSARAADRNTEAFF. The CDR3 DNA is TGCAGTGCCAGAGCAGCCGACAGGAACACTGAAGCTTTCTTT.

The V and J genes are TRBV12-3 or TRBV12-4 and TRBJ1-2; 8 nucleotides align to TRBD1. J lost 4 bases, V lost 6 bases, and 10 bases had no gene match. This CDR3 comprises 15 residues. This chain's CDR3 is CASSPAGGLPYGYTF. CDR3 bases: TGTGCCAGCAGCCCAGCAGGGGGCCTTCCCTATGGCTACACCTTC.

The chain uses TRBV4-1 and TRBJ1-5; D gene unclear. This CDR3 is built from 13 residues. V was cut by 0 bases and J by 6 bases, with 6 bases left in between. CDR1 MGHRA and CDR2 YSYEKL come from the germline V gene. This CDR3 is CASSQDKGQPQHF. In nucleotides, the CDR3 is TGCGCCAGCAGCCAAGATAAAGGTCAGCCCCAGCATTTT.

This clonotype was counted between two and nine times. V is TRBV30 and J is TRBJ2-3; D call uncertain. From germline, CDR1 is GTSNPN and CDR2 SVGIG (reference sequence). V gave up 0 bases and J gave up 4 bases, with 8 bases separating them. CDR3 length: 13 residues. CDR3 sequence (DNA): TGTGCCTGGAGTGTAGACTTCGCAGATACGCAGTATTTT. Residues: CAWSVDFADTQYF.

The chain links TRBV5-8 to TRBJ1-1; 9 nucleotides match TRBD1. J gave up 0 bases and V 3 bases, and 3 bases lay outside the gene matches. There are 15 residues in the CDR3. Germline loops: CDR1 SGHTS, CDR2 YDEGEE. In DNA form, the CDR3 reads TGTGCCAGCAGCTGGCGGACAGGGGTGAACACTGAAGCTTTCTTT. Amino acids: CASSWRTGVNTEAFF.

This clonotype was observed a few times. CDR3 residues: CASSVYGPSSPLHF. In nucleotides, the CDR3 is TGTGCCAGCAGCGTTTACGGCCCTAGTTCACCCCTCCACTTT. The chain is built from TRBV9 and TRBJ1-6; D unresolved. Germline V gene data show CDR1 as SGDLS and CDR2 as YYNGEE. V was clipped by 2 bases and J by 9 bases, with 12 bases between them. This CDR3 has 14 residues.

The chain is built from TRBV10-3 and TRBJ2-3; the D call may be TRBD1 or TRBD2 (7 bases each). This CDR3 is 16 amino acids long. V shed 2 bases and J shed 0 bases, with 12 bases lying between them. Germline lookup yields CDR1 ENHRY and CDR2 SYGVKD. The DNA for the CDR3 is TGTGCCATCAGTGAGAGGGAGGGGGCTAGCACAGATACGCAGTATTTT. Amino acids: CAISEREGASTDTQYF.

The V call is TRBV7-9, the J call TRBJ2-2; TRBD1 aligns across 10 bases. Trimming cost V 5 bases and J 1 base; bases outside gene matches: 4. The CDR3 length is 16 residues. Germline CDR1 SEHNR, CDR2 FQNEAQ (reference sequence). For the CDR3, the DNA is TGTGCCAGCAGCCAGCGGGACAGGGGGAACACCGGGGAGCTGTTTTTT. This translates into CASSQRDRGNTGELFF.

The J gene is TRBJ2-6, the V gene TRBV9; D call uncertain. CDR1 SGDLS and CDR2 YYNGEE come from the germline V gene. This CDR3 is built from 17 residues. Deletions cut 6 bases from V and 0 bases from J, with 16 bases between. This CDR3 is CASTQTSRRSGANVLTF. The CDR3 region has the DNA TGTGCCAGCACCCAGACAAGCCGACGCTCTGGGGCCAACGTCCTGACTTTC.

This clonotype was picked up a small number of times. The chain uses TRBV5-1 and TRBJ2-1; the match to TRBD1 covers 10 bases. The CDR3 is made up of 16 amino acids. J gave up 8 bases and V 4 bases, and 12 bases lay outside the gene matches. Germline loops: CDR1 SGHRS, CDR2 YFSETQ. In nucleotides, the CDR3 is TGCGCCAGCAGCCATCCTCCGGACAGGGGGGCTTATGAGCAGTTCTTC. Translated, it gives CASSHPPDRGAYEQFF.

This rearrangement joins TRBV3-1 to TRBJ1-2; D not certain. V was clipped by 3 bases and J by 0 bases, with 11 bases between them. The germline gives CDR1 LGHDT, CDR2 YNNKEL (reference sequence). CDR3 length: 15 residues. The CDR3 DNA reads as TGTGCCAGCAGCCACCGGACCCTGGCTAACTATGGCTACACCTTC. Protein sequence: CASSHRTLANYGYTF. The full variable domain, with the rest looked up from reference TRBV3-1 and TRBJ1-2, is DTAVSQTPKYLVTQMGNDKSIKCEQNLGHDTMYWYKQDSKKFLKIMFSYNNKELIINETVPNRFSPKSPDKAHLNLHINSLELGDSAVYFCASSHRTLANYGYTFGSGTRLTVV.

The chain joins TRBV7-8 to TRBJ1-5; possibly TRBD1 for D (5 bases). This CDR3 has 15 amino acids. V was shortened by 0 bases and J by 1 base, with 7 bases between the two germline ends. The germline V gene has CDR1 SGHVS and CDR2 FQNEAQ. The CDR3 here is CASSLAQGSNQPQHF. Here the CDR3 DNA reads TGTGCCAGCAGCTTAGCGCAGGGAAGCAATCAGCCCCAGCATTTT.

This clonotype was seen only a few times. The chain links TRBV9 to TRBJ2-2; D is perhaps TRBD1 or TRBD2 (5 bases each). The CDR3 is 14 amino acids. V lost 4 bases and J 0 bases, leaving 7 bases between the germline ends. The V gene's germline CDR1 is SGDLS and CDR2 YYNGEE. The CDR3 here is CASSSGPNTGELFF. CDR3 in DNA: TGTGCCAGCAGCTCGGGACCGAACACCGGGGAGCTGTTTTTT.

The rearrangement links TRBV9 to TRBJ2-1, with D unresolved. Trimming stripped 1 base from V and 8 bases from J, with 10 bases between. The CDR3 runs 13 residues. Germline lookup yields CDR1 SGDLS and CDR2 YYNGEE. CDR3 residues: CASSVLTKDEQFF. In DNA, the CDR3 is TGTGCCAGCAGCGTATTAACCAAGGATGAGCAGTTCTTC.

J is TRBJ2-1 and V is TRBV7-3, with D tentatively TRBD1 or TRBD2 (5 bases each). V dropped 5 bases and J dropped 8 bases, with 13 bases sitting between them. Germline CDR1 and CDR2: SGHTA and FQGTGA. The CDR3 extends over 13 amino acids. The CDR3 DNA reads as TGTGCCAGCAGCCTCACTAGGGGCGATGAGCAGTTCTTC. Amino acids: CASSLTRGDEQFF.

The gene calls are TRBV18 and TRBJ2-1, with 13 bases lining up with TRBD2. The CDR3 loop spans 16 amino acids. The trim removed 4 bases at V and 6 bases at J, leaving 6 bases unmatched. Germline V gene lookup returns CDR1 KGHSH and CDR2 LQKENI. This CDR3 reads CASSRPGTSGTNEQFF. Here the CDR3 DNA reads TGTGCCAGCTCACGGCCCGGGACTAGCGGGACCAATGAGCAGTTCTTC.

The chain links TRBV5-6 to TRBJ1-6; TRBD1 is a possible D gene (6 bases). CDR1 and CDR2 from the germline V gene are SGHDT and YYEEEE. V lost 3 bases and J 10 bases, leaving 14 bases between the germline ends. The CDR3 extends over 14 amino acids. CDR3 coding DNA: TGTGCCAGCAGCTCCTACAGGGTACGCTCACCCCTCCACTTT. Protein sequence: CASSSYRVRSPLHF.

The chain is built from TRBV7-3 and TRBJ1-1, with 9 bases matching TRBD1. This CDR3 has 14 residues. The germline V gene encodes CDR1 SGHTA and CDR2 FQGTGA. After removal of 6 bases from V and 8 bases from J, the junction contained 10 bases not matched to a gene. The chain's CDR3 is CASRKTGTGPEAFF. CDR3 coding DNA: TGTGCCAGCAGAAAAACCGGGACAGGGCCCGAAGCTTTCTTT.

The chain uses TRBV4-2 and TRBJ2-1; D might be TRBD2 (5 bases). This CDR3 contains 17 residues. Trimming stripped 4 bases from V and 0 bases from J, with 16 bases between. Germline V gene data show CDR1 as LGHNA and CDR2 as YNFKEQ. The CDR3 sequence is CASSPSSLPSSYNEQFF. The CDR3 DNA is TGTGCCAGCAGCCCATCTAGCTTACCTAGCTCCTACAATGAGCAGTTCTTC.

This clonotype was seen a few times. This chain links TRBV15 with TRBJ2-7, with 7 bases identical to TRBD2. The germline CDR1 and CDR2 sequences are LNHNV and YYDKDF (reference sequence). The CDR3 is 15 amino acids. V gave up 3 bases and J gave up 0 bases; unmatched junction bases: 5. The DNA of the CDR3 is TGTGCCACCAGCAGGCGAGCGGGATCCTCCTACGAGCAGTACTTC. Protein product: CATSRRAGSSYEQYF.

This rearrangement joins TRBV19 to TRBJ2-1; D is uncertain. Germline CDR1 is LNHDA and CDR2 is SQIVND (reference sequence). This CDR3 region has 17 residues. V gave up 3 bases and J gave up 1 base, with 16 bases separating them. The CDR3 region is CASSIYAGLGSYNEQFF. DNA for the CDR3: TGTGCCAGTAGTATTTATGCCGGGCTAGGATCCTACAATGAGCAGTTCTTC.

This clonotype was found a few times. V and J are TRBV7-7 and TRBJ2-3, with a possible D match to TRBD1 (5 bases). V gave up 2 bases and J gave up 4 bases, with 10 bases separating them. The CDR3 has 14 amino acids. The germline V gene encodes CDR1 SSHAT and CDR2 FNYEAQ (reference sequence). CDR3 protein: CASSLHQGADTQYF. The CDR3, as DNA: TGTGCCAGCAGCTTACATCAGGGCGCAGATACGCAGTATTTT.

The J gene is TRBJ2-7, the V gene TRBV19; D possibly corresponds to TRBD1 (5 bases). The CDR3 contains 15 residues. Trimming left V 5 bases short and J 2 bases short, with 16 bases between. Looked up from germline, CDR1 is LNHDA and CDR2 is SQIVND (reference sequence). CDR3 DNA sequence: TGTGCCAGTAGTCGATCCAGGGTGCCCCCCTACGAGCAGTACTTC. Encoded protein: CASSRSRVPPYEQYF.

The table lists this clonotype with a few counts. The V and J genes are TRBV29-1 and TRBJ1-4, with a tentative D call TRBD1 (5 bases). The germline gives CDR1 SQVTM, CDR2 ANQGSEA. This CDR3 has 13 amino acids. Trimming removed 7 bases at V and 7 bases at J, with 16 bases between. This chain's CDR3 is CSGGTAAGEKLFF. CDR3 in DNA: TGCAGCGGGGGGACGGCCGCAGGTGAAAAACTGTTTTTT. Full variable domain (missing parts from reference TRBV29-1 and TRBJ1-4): SAVISQKPSRDICQRGTSLTIQCQVDSQVTMMFWYRQQPGQSLTLIATANQGSEATYESGFVIDKFPISRPNLTFSTLTVSNMSPEDSSIYLCSGGTAAGEKLFFGSGTQLSVL.

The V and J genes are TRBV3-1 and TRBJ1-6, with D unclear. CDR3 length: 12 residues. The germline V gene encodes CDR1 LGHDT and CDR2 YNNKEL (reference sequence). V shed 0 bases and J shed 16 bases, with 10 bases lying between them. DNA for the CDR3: TGTGCCAGCAGCCAAGAAGGCCGATTACTCCACTTT. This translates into CASSQEGRLLHF.

CDR3 DNA sequence: TGTGCCAGTGGACAGTATCAGCCCCAGCATTTT. Amino acids: CASGQYQPQHF. The rearrangement uses TRBV19 and TRBJ1-5, with TRBD1 as a possible D gene (6 bases). Germline values: CDR1 LNHDA, CDR2 SQIVND (reference sequence). Trimming left V 8 bases short and J 5 bases short, with 7 bases between. This CDR3 is built from 11 residues.

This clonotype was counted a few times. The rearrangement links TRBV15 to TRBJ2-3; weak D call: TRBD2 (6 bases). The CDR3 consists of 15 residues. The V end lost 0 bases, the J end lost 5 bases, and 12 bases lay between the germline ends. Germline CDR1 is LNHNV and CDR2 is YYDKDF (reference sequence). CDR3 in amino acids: CATSRDANSGDTQYF. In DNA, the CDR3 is TGTGCCACCAGCAGAGATGCGAATAGCGGAGATACGCAGTATTTT.